One T cell receptor beta chain is described in this entry. The antigen remains undetermined. The primer mix had 60 Vbeta and 13 Jbeta primers. TCRdb's table, derived via immunoSEQ multiplex PCR, lists solely in-frame clones and lacks some. Counted here are 100,000 to 150,000 clones, about 70% occurring once; the ten biggest clones make up around 2.5%. The sample is drawn from a study of cytomegalovirus exposure and HLA in healthy donors. General study findings and limits: Sequencing likely caused a cluster of highly shared sequence variants.

The germline CDR1 and CDR2 sequences are LGHNA and YSLEER. After removal of 1 base from V and 7 bases from J, the junction contained 9 bases not matched to a gene. The CDR3 runs to 16 residues. The rearrangement uses TRBV4-3 and TRBJ2-1; 8 bases match TRBD2. Sequenced: PBMCs. The source is a woman aged 40 to 55 in good health and CMV-seronegative. The CDR3 spells CASSQGEGRGENEQFF. The CDR3 nucleotides are TGCGCCAGCAGCCAAGGGGAAGGGCGGGGGGAAAATGAGCAGTTCTTC.